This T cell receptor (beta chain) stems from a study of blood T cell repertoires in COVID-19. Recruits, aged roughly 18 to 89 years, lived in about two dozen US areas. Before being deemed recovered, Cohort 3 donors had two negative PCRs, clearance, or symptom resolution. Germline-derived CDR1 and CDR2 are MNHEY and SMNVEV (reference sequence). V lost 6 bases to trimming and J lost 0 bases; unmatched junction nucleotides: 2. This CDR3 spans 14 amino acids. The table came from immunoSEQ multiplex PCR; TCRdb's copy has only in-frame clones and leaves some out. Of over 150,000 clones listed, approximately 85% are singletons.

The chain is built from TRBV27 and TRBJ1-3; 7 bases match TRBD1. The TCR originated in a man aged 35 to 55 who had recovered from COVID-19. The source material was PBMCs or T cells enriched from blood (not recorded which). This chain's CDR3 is CASRTGTSGNTIYF. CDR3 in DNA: TGTGCCAGCAGGACAGGGACCTCTGGAAACACCATATATTTT.